The clone carrying this TCR beta chain was picked up a small number of times. The sample is drawn from a study of T cells in Graves' hyperthyroidism and ophthalmopathy. Researchers defined stable Graves' hyperthyroidism as no ophthalmopathy progression within 18 months. These patients, aged 18 to 65, had recently diagnosed hyperthyroidism lasting under 2 months. The study based diagnoses on clinical symptoms, serum thyroxine and TRAb, thyroid ultrasound and orbital computed tomography. Regions amplified from RNA transcripts were the TCR beta CDR3 regions. During a first-round RT-PCR of the TCR CDR3, the HTBI primer set was used. From the multiplex PCR reads, TCRdb called clonotypes with MiXCR, one entry per CDR3 protein. The data hold about 700,000 distinct CDR3 sequences, with about 14% observed a single time. What was sequenced was blood. The receptor was derived from a woman between 18 and 29 years old with Graves' hyperthyroidism.

In DNA form, the CDR3 reads TGTGCCACCAGTGATCCCAGTGGGACTATCCAAGATACGCAGTATTTT. This sequence encodes CATSDPSGTIQDTQYF. This chain connects TRBV24-1 to TRBJ2-3, with TRBD2 matching over 7 bases. This CDR3 is built from 16 residues. V shed 3 bases, J shed 5 bases, and the junction held 10 bases outside the gene matches. Looked up from germline, CDR1 is KGHDR and CDR2 is SFDVKD.